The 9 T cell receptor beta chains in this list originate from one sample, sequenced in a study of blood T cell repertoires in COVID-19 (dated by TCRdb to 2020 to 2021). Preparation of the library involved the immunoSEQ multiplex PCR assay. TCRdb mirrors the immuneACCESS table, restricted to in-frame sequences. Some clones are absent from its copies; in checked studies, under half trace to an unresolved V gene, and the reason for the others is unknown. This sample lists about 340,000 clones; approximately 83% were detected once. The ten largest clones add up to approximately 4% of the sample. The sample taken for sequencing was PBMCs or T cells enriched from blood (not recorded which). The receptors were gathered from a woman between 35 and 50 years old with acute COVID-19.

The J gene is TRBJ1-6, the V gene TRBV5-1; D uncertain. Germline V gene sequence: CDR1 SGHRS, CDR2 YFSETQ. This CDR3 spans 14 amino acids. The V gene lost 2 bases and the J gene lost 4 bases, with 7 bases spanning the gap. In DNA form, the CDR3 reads TGCGCCAGCAGCTTTGGGCAGTATAATTCACCCCTCCACTTT. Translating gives CASSFGQYNSPLHF.

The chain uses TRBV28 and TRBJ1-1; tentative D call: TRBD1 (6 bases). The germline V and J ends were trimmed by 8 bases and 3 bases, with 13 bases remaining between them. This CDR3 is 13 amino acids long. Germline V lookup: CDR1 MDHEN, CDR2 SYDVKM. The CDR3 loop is CASRERGYTEAFF. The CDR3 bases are TGTGCCAGCCGCGAGAGGGGGTACACTGAAGCTTTCTTT.

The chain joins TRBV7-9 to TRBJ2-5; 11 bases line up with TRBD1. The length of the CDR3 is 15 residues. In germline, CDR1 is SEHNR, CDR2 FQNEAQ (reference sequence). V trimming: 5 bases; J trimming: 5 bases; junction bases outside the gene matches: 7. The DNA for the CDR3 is TGTGCCAGCAGCAGACGGACAGGGGGCCGGGAGACCCAGTACTTC. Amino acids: CASSRRTGGRETQYF.

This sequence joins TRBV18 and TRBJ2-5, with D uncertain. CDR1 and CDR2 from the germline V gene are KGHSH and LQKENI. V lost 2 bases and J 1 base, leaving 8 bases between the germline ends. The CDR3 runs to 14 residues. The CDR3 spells CASSPNTVQETQYF. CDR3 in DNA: TGTGCCAGCTCACCAAATACAGTCCAAGAGACCCAGTACTTC.

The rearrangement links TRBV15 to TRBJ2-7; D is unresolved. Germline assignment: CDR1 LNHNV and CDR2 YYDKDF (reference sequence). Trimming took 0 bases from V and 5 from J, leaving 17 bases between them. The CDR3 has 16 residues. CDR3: CATSRDLNPLSDEQYF. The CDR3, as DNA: TGTGCCACCAGCAGAGATCTCAACCCCCTATCGGACGAGCAGTACTTC.

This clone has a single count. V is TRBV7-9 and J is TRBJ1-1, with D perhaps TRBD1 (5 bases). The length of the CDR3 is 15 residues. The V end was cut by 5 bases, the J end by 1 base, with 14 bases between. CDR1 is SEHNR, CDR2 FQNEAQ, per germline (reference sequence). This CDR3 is CASSLGLSRNTEAFF. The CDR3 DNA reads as TGTGCCAGCAGCCTGGGACTCTCCAGGAACACTGAAGCTTTCTTT.

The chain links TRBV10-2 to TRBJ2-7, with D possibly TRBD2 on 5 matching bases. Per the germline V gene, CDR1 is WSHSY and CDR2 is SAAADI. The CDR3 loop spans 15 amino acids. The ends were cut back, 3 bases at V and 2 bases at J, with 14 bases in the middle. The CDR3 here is CASSDGVRFPYEQYF. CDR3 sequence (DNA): TGCGCCAGCAGTGACGGGGTTAGGTTTCCCTACGAGCAGTACTTC.

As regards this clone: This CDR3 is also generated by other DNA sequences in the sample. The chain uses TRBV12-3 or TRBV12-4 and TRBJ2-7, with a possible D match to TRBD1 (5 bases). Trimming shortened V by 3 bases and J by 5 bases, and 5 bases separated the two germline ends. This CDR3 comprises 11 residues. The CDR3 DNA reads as TGTGCCAGCAGTTTCAGGGACGAGCAGTACTTC. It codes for CASSFRDEQYF.

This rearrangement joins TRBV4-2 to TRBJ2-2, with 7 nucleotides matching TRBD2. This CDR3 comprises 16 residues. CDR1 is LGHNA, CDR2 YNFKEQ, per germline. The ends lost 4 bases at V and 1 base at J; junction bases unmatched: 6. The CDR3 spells CASSPQRGENTGELFF. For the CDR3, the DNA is TGTGCCAGCAGCCCGCAGCGGGGCGAGAACACCGGGGAGCTGTTTTTT.